This TCR beta chain comes out of a study of OX40 agonist ivuxolimab in advanced cancers. Study-wide background: Dose-escalation patients had hepatocellular carcinoma, melanoma, renal cell or head and neck cancer. Earlier treatment with anti-PD-1, anti-PD-L1 or anti-CTLA-4 was permitted, and around 43% had received some.

This table comes from immunoSEQ multiplex PCR, and its TCRdb copy is limited to in-frame clones, with some not included. The repertoire includes fewer than 80,000 clones, 85% of them detected once, and about 0.83% sits in the top ten. Details on this clone: Its antigen is unidentified.

Germline CDR1 MNHNY, CDR2 SVGAGI (reference sequence). V was clipped by 3 bases and J by 1 base, with 12 bases between them. CDR3 length: 15 amino acids. Study outcomes and limitations: Fewer expanded clones were found on average in CD4+ than in CD8+ T cells. Both CD4+ and CD8+ T cell populations in blood had undergone clonal expansion by week 6 at 0.1 to 3.0 mg/kg.

The J gene is TRBJ1-1, the V gene TRBV6-6; a weak D match, TRBD1 (6 bases). The sequence derives from an adult with an advanced solid tumor such as melanoma, head and neck, liver or kidney cancer. The starting material was CD4+ or CD8+ T cells sorted from blood, obtained in a trial of the OX40 agonist ivuxolimab. CDR3 nucleotides: TGTGCCAGCAGTTATGGGAACAGGGCGAACACTGAAGCTTTCTTT. It codes for CASSYGNRANTEAFF.